This T cell receptor beta chain was recovered during a study of T cell responses to AZD1222 COVID-19 vaccine. Study-wide points: The donor group comprised mostly white British people and more females; the analysis possibly underestimated clonal diversity. Samples come after the peak T cell response, not at day 14.

The protocol was immunoSEQ multiplex PCR, while the TCRdb copy is restricted to in-frame clones and leaves out a portion. The table has roughly 150,000 clones, 70% to 90% seen once. A remark on this clone: Its specificity is not known.

The V end lost 1 base, the J end lost 10 bases, and 13 bases lay between the germline ends. CDR3 size: 13 residues. Germline-derived CDR1 and CDR2 are SGHVS and FQNEAQ. This receptor was identified in an adult in good health. Sequencing used peripheral blood, obtained on day 0 of AZD1222 vaccination. The rearrangement uses TRBV7-8 and TRBJ1-1; D call uncertain. The CDR3 region is CASSLVTSAGAFF. DNA of the CDR3: TGTGCCAGCAGCTTAGTAACTTCCGCCGGAGCTTTCTTT.